This TCR beta chain stems from a study of cytomegalovirus exposure and HLA in healthy donors (dated by TCRdb to about 2017). Regarding the complete study: An earlier analysis of roughly 630 of the donors reported 250 to 350 Gb of sequence data and 117 million unique TCR beta sequences from some 180 million T cells. The study aimed to test whether signatures of past pathogen exposure could be identified by cataloging public T cell receptors. Along with the approximately 700-subject first cohort, a separate validation cohort of roughly 110 different subjects was used. In a later analysis, previously published TCR beta repertoires from more than 500 donors were re-analyzed and high-resolution HLA genotyping was added so that TCR occurrence patterns could be studied. Every discovery cohort repertoire had been produced on one sequencing platform. The number of typed donors differed by locus: about 620-640 for A, B, C, DRB1 and DQB1; some 500 for DQA1; approximately 610 for DPA1; and approximately 450 for DPB1. Genome-wide SNP genotypes for about 65% of the roughly 670 donors were used in a later genetic analysis, which treated that subset as a discovery cohort. Of the roughly 420 genotyped donors, 65% to 90% were placed in the genetic ancestry cluster associated with self-reported Caucasian donors. An early release covering roughly 600 HLA-typed donors comprised around 300 gigabases of sequencing data and tens of millions of unique TCR sequences. Because of strong linkage in the cohort, 5 or 6 DR-DQ haplotypes were treated as single units for association and clustering. Donor age, sex, ethnicity and CMV serostatus were compiled together with the repertoire data. To decide whether each TCR beta V gene segment behaved as functional or pseudogenic, an earlier analysis of some 600 of the donors relied on high-throughput TCR beta sequencing. To predict cytomegalovirus infection status, the study brought together high-throughput TCR immunosequencing, statistical association of individual TCRs with disease status, and machine learning. The later analysis used no new phenotypic data to find candidate immune exposures, relying instead on TCR beta sequences and their occurrence across donors. On average, roughly 250,000 unique TCR beta nucleotide sequences were sequenced per donor among some 430 genotyped donors of the cohort, with roughly 19% of those sequences being non-productive. The study profiled the T cell repertoires of more than 500 subjects by immunosequencing and related them to cytomegalovirus serostatus. Both class I and class II loci were covered by HLA typing, at four-digit resolution. Study-level results and caveats: Only TCR beta chains were sequenced in this cohort, and the absence of alpha or paired-chain data limited detectable features. A cluster of highly shared sequence variants was judged likely to represent a technical artifact of the sequencing pipeline. V-gene and J-gene trimming of TCR beta chains was associated with a missense DCLRE1C variant in a later genetic analysis, and the association was replicated in an independent cohort. The study gave a list of 150 to 200 TCR beta chains associated with cytomegalovirus. Sequencing depth was assumed to be roughly uniform across donors in the presence/absence analyses, though that assumption may not hold. A later genetic analysis reported fewer N-insertions in productive TCRs among donors in an Asian-associated ancestry cluster than the approximately 700-donor mean. Because some donors lacked HLA typing at each locus, the association tests relied only on the typed subset. A later analysis reported that several top co-occurrence clusters appeared linked to parvovirus B19, influenza, CMV and Epstein-Barr virus. Compared with equally common non-associated chains, HLA-associated TCR beta chains in a later analysis were more clonally expanded and had lower generation probabilities. A further reported finding was that TCR beta sequences accurately predicted the HLA-A and HLA-B alleles for most subjects in the first cohort. A later analysis associated 16,951 TCR beta sequences with specific HLA alleles at a false discovery rate of 0.05. According to a later analysis, TCR association rates differed among HLA loci, with DRB1 alleles showing the most associated TCRs and HLA-C alleles showing the fewest. Some IMGT-functional V segments, including TRBV6-2 and TRBV6-3, could not be distinguished by the 87-base-pair reads and were therefore excluded. The only immune exposure information available for the cohort was CMV serostatus. Because counts were too low, seventeen rarely observed V segments, including chromosome 9 orphons, were excluded from the earlier analysis of a few hundred of the donors. When HLA alleles, especially DR and DQ, strongly co-occurred, TCR associations were difficult to assign to individual alleles. In both the original and validation cohorts, the classifier was reported to diagnose cytomegalovirus status with high specificity and sensitivity. Most TCR sequences were observed very rarely across donors, whereas some public TCRs were present in many individuals. Linkage disequilibrium might explain the correlated functional status among segregating V segments, but an unknown experimental factor could not be ruled out. According to the authors, the approach could potentially be generalized to other disease states and immunological phenotypes. An earlier analysis of around 600 of the donors showed that most TCR beta V segments appeared in productive rearrangements either about 90% or about 30% of the time, which broadly matched IMGT annotations. In a later analysis, most CMV-associated TCR beta chains were found to appear HLA-restricted, with HLA associations seemingly driven largely by CMV exposure. A few of the identified cytomegalovirus-associated TCR beta chains were confirmed in vitro to be specific for cytomegalovirus antigens.

In total, roughly 670 healthy bone marrow donors made up the cohort. At the time of sampling, all cohort members were nominally healthy, though unrecorded immune exposures were likely present. The donor tested CMV seropositive, placing the donor among the 250 to 300 seropositive members of the cohort. Each donor provided a peripheral blood sample, and peripheral blood mononuclear cells were used for TCR beta sequencing. Genomic DNA was extracted from the blood cell samples with the Qiagen DNeasy Blood Extraction Kit. V lost 6 bases and J lost 2 bases; the stretch between them is 16 bases long. Per the germline V gene (reference sequence), LNHDA is the CDR1 and SQIVND is the CDR2. The CDR3 covers 16 residues, taking in both the cysteine and the phenylalanine. Only the CDR3 portion is preserved as DNA: 48 bases, with reading frame beginning at the first base. For this clone: Its specific antigen is unknown. Within one base of it there is no much larger clone, and no base qualities were kept.

Libraries were prepared through the immunoSEQ multiplex PCR assay. For the multiplex PCR, a mixture combining 60 forward primers for TCR Vbeta segments and 13 reverse primers for TCR Jbeta segments was used. A multiplex PCR assay on genomic DNA amplified the CDR3 region of rearranged TCR beta genes. The amplified TCR beta libraries were sequenced on the Illumina HiSeq System as 87-base-pair reads. As for the authors' bioinformatics: A later analysis counted approximately 74 million unique TCR beta chains across the 650 to 700 repertoires, and around 12 million of these chains were shared by at least two donors. To remove PCR and sequencing errors, raw reads were error-corrected and collapsed into unique sequences using a nearest-neighbor algorithm that merged closely related sequences. Alignment of CDR3 sequences to IMGT reference sequences was used to assign V, D and J gene segments. For a sequence to be retained, at least a six-nucleotide match to both a V gene segment and a J gene segment was required. A rearrangement was called productive if the CDR3 had no stop codons and remained in frame with V and J, and every other rearrangement was called non-productive. Following IMGT convention, CDR3 was defined as the stretch from the second conserved V-encoded cysteine to the conserved J-encoded phenylalanine. In an earlier analysis of approximately 500 of the donors, sequences lacking an unambiguous match to a single V gene segment were excluded. In an earlier analysis of several hundred of the donors, V segments were called functional above 56.7% productive rearrangements and were called segregating when the between-donor standard deviation exceeded 5%. To diagnose cytomegalovirus status from the catalog of TCR beta chain sequences, a statistical classification framework was built. V and J gene assignment, in a later analysis, came from comparing TCR nucleotide sequences with IMGT/GENE-DB human TR gene sequences. Using the TCRdist pipeline, a later analysis assigned CDR3 sequences along with most-parsimonious VDJ recombination scenarios. A later analysis defined each TCR beta chain by its CDR3 amino acid sequence plus V-gene family, and excluded reads lacking a unique V-gene family. In a later analysis, 500 to 700 highly shared, low-generation-probability nucleotide sequences were removed to address suspected cross-contamination and a sequencing artifact. In a later analysis, a clonal expansion index was calculated for each public chain from normalized within-repertoire ranks of inferred template counts. In a later analysis, generation probabilities were computed with a VDJ recombination model fitted to out-of-frame rearrangements, and the resulting probabilities were checked against IGoR. In a later analysis, hypergeometric tests were used to score TCR-TCR, TCR-HLA and TCR-CMV co-occurrence, with a repertoire-size bias correction applied to TCR pairs. In a later analysis, false discovery rates were estimated by permuting HLA or CMV assignments 20 times. In a later analysis, co-occurring TCRs were grouped using DBSCAN, and TCRdist sequence similarity was added for clustering within HLA-allele-positive subsets. For co-occurrence clustering, repertoires with fewer than 30,000 or more than 120,000 public chains were excluded, along with 5 or 6 repertoires with anomalous nucleotide sharing. TCRdb provides this immuneACCESS table in a form limited to in-frame rearrangements. Some clones are lacking; in checked studies, under half of them reflect an unresolved V gene, and why the rest are absent is not known. The D gene and trimming were derived from the DNA, and the V and J assignments and clone size from that table. Across this sample there are approximately 200,000 clones, with about four fifths seen only once. Roughly 6% of the sample is held by the ten biggest clonotypes.

The TCR comes from a woman in her thirties in good health and CMV-seropositive. The sequenced sample was PBMCs. Recombination joined TRBV19 with TRBJ1-4; the D region possibly corresponds to TRBD1 (6 bases align). The nucleotides read TGTGCCAGTAGCATACAGGGAGGAGGTACTAATGAAAAACTGTTTTTT. Its translation reads: CASSIQGGGTNEKLFF.